This T cell receptor (beta chain) was recorded in a study of regulatory T cells in long-lasting Graves disease. Investigators prepared the TCR beta libraries by applying iRepertoire HTBI primers and Arm-PCR of CDR3 regions. TCRdb reanalysed the multiplex PCR reads using MiXCR and keeps one entry per CDR3 protein. The sample lists about 240,000 distinct CDR3 sequences, around 20% seen once, with approximately 13% in the top ten. Findings of the study overall: Persistent disease was characterized by preferential usage of TRBV28, TRBJ1-2 and TRBJ2-5.

Noted time point: newly diagnosed GD, antithyroid drugs for less than 3 months. PBMC-extracted RNA yielded the TCR library. This CDR3 spans 17 amino acids. The ends lost 4 bases at V and 5 bases at J; junction bases unmatched: 10. Germline V lookup: CDR1 LGHDT, CDR2 YNNKEL (reference sequence). This clonotype has ten or more counts. Its antigen is as yet unknown. The chain joins TRBV3-1 to TRBJ2-7; TRBD2 matches 14 bases. Source: peripheral blood mononuclear cells (PBMCs), taken at new diagnosis, from a patient treated with antithyroid drugs. The origin of this receptor is a female donor with Graves disease. In nucleotides, the CDR3 is TGTGCCAGCAGCCGGCCGGGACTAGCGGGAGATGGCGACGAGCAGTACTTC. Translated: CASSRPGLAGDGDEQYF.